The clone carrying this T cell receptor beta chain was recorded at least ten times. Its antigen is unidentified. Time point denoted: longitudinal time-point 1 (baseline). This sample was taken from a study of neurological immune-mediated disorders. Study-wide points: HTLV-1-associated myelopathy had the most TCR clonal expansion, while multiple sclerosis had the least, a level that fell below healthy controls.

Germline V gene sequence: CDR1 DFQATT, CDR2 SNEGSKA (reference sequence). V lost 0 bases and J lost 7, with 10 bases in between. There are 13 residues in the CDR3. TCRdb reanalysed the 5' RACE reads using MiXCR and keeps one entry per CDR3 protein. The data hold about 57,000 distinct CDR3 sequences, with around 10% observed a single time. The genes are TRBV20-1 and TRBJ1-5; D is unresolved. This clonotype originated in a male donor with HTLV-1-associated myelopathy (HAM/TSP). The sequenced sample consisted of PBMCs. The CDR3: CSARDSSGQPQHF. CDR3 in DNA: TGCAGTGCTAGAGATAGTAGCGGACAGCCCCAGCATTTT.